The clone carrying this T cell receptor (beta chain) was detected only a few times. This sample is part of a study of regulatory T cells in long-lasting Graves disease. For TCR beta, libraries came from iRepertoire HTBI primers and Arm-PCR of CDR3 regions. TCRdb passed the multiplex PCR reads through MiXCR, listing each CDR3 protein once. The sample has 400,000 to 450,000 distinct CDR3 sequences, around 22% seen once. This CDR3 contains 9 residues. V was cut by 5 bases and J by 4 bases, with 2 bases left in between. Germline-derived CDR1 and CDR2 are DFQATT and SNEGSKA (reference sequence). The time point here: persistent/refractory GD, antithyroid drugs over 5 years with positive TRAb. PBMC RNA was the source of the TCR library.

Specimen: peripheral blood mononuclear cells (PBMCs), collected when the disease was refractory, from a patient treated with antithyroid drugs. This sequence originates from a female donor with Graves disease. The chain carries TRBV20-1 and TRBJ1-2; D uncertain. CDR3 sequence (DNA): TGCAGTGCTGCCTATGGCTACACCTTC. Its protein product is CSAAYGYTF.